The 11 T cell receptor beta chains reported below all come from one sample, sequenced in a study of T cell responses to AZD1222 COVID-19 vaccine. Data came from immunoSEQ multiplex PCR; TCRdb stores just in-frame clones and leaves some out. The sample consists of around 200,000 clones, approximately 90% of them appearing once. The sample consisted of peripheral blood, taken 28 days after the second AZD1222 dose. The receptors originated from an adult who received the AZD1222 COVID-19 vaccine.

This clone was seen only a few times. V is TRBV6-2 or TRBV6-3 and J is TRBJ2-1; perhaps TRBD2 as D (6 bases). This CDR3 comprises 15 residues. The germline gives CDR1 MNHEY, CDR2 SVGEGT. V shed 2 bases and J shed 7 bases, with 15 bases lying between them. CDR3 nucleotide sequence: TGTGCCAGCAGTTACCTCCCCGGGAGTGGGAATGAGCAGTTCTTC. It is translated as CASSYLPGSGNEQFF.

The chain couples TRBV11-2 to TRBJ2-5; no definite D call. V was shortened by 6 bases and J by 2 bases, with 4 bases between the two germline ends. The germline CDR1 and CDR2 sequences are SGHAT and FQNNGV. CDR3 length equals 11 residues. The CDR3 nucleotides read TGTGCCAGCAGGCTACAAGAGACCCAGTACTTC. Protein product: CASRLQETQYF.

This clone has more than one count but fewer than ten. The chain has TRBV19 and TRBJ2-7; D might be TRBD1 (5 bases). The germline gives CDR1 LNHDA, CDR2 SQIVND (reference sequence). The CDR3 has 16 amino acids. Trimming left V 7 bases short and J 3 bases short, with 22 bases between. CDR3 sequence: CASTPRAVGQNYEQYF. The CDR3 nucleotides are TGTGCCAGTACCCCCAGGGCGGTGGGGCAGAACTACGAGCAGTACTTC.

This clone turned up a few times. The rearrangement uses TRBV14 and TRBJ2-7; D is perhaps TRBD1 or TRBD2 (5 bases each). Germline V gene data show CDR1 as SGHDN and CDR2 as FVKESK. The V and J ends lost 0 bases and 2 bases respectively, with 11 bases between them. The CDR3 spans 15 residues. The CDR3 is CASSQDHGATYEQYF. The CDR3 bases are TGTGCCAGCAGCCAAGATCACGGGGCAACCTACGAGCAGTACTTC.

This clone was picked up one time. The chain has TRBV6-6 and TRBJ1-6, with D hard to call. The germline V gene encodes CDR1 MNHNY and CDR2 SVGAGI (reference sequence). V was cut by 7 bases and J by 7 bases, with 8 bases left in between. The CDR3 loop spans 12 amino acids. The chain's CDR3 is CASTPSNSPLHF. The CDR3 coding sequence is TGTGCCAGCACCCCATCAAATTCACCCCTCCACTTT.

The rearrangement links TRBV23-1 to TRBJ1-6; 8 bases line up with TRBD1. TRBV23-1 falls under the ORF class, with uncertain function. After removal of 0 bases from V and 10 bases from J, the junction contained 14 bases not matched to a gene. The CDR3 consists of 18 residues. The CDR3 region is CASSQSITGGRIGSPLHF. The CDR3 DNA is TGCGCCAGCAGTCAATCTATTACAGGGGGTAGGATAGGATCACCCCTCCACTTT.

The CDR3 coding sequence is TGTGCCAGCAGTCCCCTATGGGGGGATGGGCCATCCTACGAGCAGTACTTC. It specifies CASSPLWGDGPSYEQYF. The rearrangement joins TRBV28 to TRBJ2-7, with a weak D call TRBD2 (6 bases). Germline V gives CDR1 MDHEN, CDR2 SYDVKM. CDR3 length: 17 residues. The germline V and J ends were trimmed by 5 bases and 1 base, with 21 bases remaining between them.

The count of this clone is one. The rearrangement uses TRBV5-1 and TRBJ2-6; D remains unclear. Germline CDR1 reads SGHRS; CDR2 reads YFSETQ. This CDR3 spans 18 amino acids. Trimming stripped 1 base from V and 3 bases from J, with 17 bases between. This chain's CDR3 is CASSLIDSPGGGANVLTF. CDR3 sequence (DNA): TGCGCCAGCAGCTTGATCGACTCACCAGGTGGTGGGGCCAACGTCCTGACTTTC.

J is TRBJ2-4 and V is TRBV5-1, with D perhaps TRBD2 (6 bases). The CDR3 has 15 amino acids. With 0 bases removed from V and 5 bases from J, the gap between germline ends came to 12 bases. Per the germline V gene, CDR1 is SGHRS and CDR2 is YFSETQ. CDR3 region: CASSLEAGGENIQYF. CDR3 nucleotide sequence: TGCGCCAGCAGCTTGGAGGCAGGAGGGGAAAACATTCAGTACTTC.

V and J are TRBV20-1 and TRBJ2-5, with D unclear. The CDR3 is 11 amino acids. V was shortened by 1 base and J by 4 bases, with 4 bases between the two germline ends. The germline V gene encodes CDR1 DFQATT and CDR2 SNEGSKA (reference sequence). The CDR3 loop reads CSARGLETQYF. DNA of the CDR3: TGCAGTGCTAGAGGCTTAGAGACCCAGTACTTC.

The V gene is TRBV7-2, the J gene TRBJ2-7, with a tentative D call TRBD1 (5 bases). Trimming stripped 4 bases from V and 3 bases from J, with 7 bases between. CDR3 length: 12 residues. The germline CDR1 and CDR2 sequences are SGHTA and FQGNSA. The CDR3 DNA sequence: TGTGCCAGCAGCTCCCAGGGCTACGAGCAGTACTTC. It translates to CASSSQGYEQYF.